These 32 T cell receptor beta chains were all obtained from the same sample, sequenced in a study of blood T cells in healthy people across ages. The authors ran a second PCR of roughly 6 to 12 cycles using a sample-barcoded 5' primer and a J-beta primer mix. TCRdb passed the 5' RACE reads through MiXCR, listing each CDR3 protein once. The repertoire consists of about 1,500,000 distinct CDR3 sequences, with 25% to 30% occurring once and the leading ten covering around 7.7%. The sequenced sample consisted of blood. These receptors all come from a woman aged 25-40 years in good health.

This clonotype was seen more than once but under ten times. This chain joins TRBV7-2 and TRBJ2-4; the D gene is possibly TRBD2 (6 bases). The germline V gene encodes CDR1 SGHTA and CDR2 FQGNSA. The CDR3 covers 13 residues. Trimming stripped 5 bases from V and 10 bases from J, with 15 bases between. The CDR3 loop is CASSPRPRDIQYF. The CDR3 bases are TGTGCCAGCAGCCCCCGGCCGCGGGATATTCAGTACTTC.

The chain is built from TRBV29-1 and TRBJ2-5; tentative D call: TRBD2 (6 bases). Between the trimmed V and J ends, which lost 1 base and 5 bases, there was a span of 11 bases. Germline-derived CDR1 and CDR2 are SQVTM and ANQGSEA. CDR3 length: 13 amino acids. The CDR3 loop reads CSVEGWDLETQYF. CDR3 DNA: TGCAGCGTTGAAGGGTGGGACTTGGAGACCCAGTACTTC.

This clonotype was counted between two and nine times. The chain recombines TRBV3-1 with TRBJ1-2; 7 bases map to TRBD1. Germline CDR1 is LGHDT and CDR2 is YNNKEL (reference sequence). The CDR3 sequence is 13 residues long. The J segment lost 7 bases and the V segment lost 4 bases, leaving 6 bases of the junction unmatched. In DNA, the CDR3 is TGTGCCAGCAGCCTACCCGACAGGGTTGGCTACACCTTC. Translated: CASSLPDRVGYTF.

V is TRBV12-3 or TRBV12-4 and J is TRBJ2-3; a possible D gene is TRBD1 (6 bases). Deletions cut 5 bases from V and 1 base from J, with 10 bases between. CDR3 length: 14 amino acids. The CDR3 region has the DNA TGTGCCAGCAGTAGGGACACCCGCACAGATACGCAGTATTTT. It yields the protein CASSRDTRTDTQYF.

The sample holds a few counts of this clonotype. This CDR3 is CSVGGTATNEKLFF. For the CDR3, the DNA is TGCAGCGTTGGGGGGACAGCAACTAATGAAAAACTGTTTTTT. The rearrangement uses TRBV29-1 and TRBJ1-4; 7 nucleotides line up with TRBD1. The germline CDR1 and CDR2 sequences are SQVTM and ANQGSEA. The CDR3 consists of 14 residues. V trimming: 4 bases; J trimming: 0 bases; junction bases outside the gene matches: 2. The full variable domain, its missing parts supplied by reference TRBV29-1 and TRBJ1-4, is SAVISQKPSRDICQRGTSLTIQCQVDSQVTMMFWYRQQPGQSLTLIATANQGSEATYESGFVIDKFPISRPNLTFSTLTVSNMSPEDSSIYLCSVGGTATNEKLFFGSGTQLSVL.

The DNA of the CDR3 is TGCAGCGTTGAAGTTCAGGGAGGGGATCTCTACGAGCAGTACTTC. It specifies CSVEVQGGDLYEQYF. This chain joins TRBV29-1 and TRBJ2-7, with 7 bases identical to TRBD2. Germline CDR1 and CDR2: SQVTM and ANQGSEA. This CDR3 region has 15 residues. After removal of 1 base from V and 3 bases from J, the junction contained 9 bases not matched to a gene.

The V call is TRBV20-1, the J call TRBJ1-1; D is unresolved. Germline CDR1 is DFQATT and CDR2 is SNEGSKA (reference sequence). With 4 bases removed from V and 1 base from J, the gap between germline ends came to 7 bases. The CDR3 covers 12 residues. The CDR3 is CSAMVQNTEAFF. CDR3 in DNA: TGCAGTGCTATGGTCCAGAACACTGAAGCTTTCTTT.

This clonotype occurred a few times. V usage is TRBV27 and J usage is TRBJ2-3, with unresolved D. Germline V gene data show CDR1 as MNHEY and CDR2 as SMNVEV (reference sequence). V shed 1 base and J shed 0 bases, with 14 bases lying between them. The CDR3 is 17 residues long. The CDR3 spells CASSLFRVAGSTDTQYF. Written as DNA, the CDR3 is TGTGCCAGCAGTTTATTTCGGGTGGCCGGTAGCACAGATACGCAGTATTTT.

The CDR3 here is CASSLVLGTGVEGNQPQHF. The CDR3 DNA sequence: TGTGCCAGCAGCTTAGTTCTTGGGACAGGGGTGGAAGGCAATCAGCCCCAGCATTTT. This rearrangement joins TRBV7-2 to TRBJ1-5, with 10 bases lining up with TRBD1. CDR1 and CDR2 (germline): SGHTA, FQGNSA. CDR3 length: 19 residues. V lost 1 base, J lost 2 bases, and 11 bases stayed unmatched.

The V call is TRBV5-5, the J call TRBJ1-5, with 8 bases identical to TRBD1. Germline lookup yields CDR1 SGHKS and CDR2 YYEKEE (reference sequence). The CDR3 runs to 16 residues. V lost 4 bases and J lost 4; bases outside the gene matches: 10. Here the CDR3 reads CASSVETGVGNQPQHF. For the CDR3, the DNA is TGTGCCAGCAGCGTGGAGACAGGGGTAGGGAATCAGCCCCAGCATTTT.

In its sample, this clonotype was seen a few times. This rearrangement joins TRBV24-1 to TRBJ2-5; D ambiguous. This CDR3 has 12 amino acids. In germline, CDR1 is KGHDR, CDR2 SFDVKD. V gave up 7 bases and J gave up 5 bases, with 10 bases separating them. The CDR3 bases are TGTGCCACCAGAGGTTTGGCGGAGACCCAGTACTTC. Residues: CATRGLAETQYF.

The table lists this clonotype with a few counts. This sequence joins TRBV20-1 and TRBJ2-7, with unresolved D. This CDR3 spans 14 amino acids. With 5 bases removed from V and 0 bases from J, the gap between germline ends came to 14 bases. CDR1 DFQATT and CDR2 SNEGSKA come from the germline V gene (reference sequence). The CDR3 reads CSAGRRGVSYEQYF. Written as DNA, the CDR3 is TGCAGTGCTGGACGCCGCGGTGTCTCCTACGAGCAGTACTTC.

This clonotype was picked up many times. The rearrangement joins TRBV20-1 to TRBJ2-7; D is possibly TRBD1 or TRBD2 (7 bases each). Per germline, CDR1 DFQATT and CDR2 SNEGSKA (reference sequence). The length of the CDR3 is 14 residues. Trimming shortened V by 5 bases and J by 2 bases, and 16 bases separated the two germline ends. CDR3 nucleotide sequence: TGCAGTGCTGGGGGGGGGACAGATCCCTACGAGCAGTACTTC. It codes for CSAGGGTDPYEQYF.

This clonotype has ten or more counts. This chain uses TRBV7-2 with TRBJ2-3, with D uncertain. This CDR3 is built from 13 residues. Trimming removed 1 base at V and 6 bases at J, with 8 bases between. CDR1 is SGHTA and CDR2 is FQGNSA in the germline V gene. The chain's CDR3 is CASSLGLSDTQYF. CDR3 in DNA: TGTGCCAGCAGCTTAGGGCTTTCGGATACGCAGTATTTT.

This clonotype occurred a few times. The chain carries TRBV5-1 and TRBJ2-1; 10 positions match TRBD2. The CDR3 covers 16 residues. V trimming: 2 bases; J trimming: 2 bases; junction bases outside the gene matches: 4. Looked up from germline, CDR1 is SGHRS and CDR2 is YFSETQ. The CDR3 DNA reads as TGCGCCAGCAGCTTACCTAGCGGGAGCACCTACAATGAGCAGTTCTTC. Amino acids: CASSLPSGSTYNEQFF.

This chain connects TRBV7-9 to TRBJ2-3; 7 nucleotides align to TRBD1. The CDR3 is made up of 13 amino acids. V dropped 5 bases and J dropped 10; count of bases not matched to a gene: 9. Germline CDR1 SEHNR, CDR2 FQNEAQ (reference sequence). In DNA, the CDR3 is TGTGCCAGCAGCCTCGACAGGGAGTGGTCGCAGTATTTT. Translation gives CASSLDREWSQYF.

This clonotype has only a few counts. The chain uses TRBV30 and TRBJ2-4; D may match TRBD1 or TRBD2 (8 bases each). This CDR3 spans 15 amino acids. The V gene's germline CDR1 is GTSNPN and CDR2 SVGIG (reference sequence). Trimming pared 3 bases from V and 15 bases from J, leaving 27 bases between. CDR3 sequence (DNA): TGTGCCTGGAGCAGGGGGCCGGGACTAGACGACGAACGGTACTTC. Encoded protein: CAWSRGPGLDDERYF.

Turning to this clonotype: Given a much more abundant clone one base away, this may be a read error. The gene calls are TRBV12-3 or TRBV12-4 and TRBJ2-7; D possibly corresponds to TRBD2 (5 bases). V was shortened by 5 bases and J by 4 bases, with 18 bases between the two germline ends. This CDR3 is 15 amino acids long. CDR3 region: CASSLQGSGRYEQYF. CDR3 bases: TGTGCCAGCAGTCTTCAAGGGAGTGGACGATACGAGCAGTACTTC.

This clonotype was detected only a few times. The chain joins TRBV12-3 or TRBV12-4 to TRBJ2-1; D unclear. The V and J ends lost 7 bases and 8 bases respectively, with 21 bases between them. The CDR3 totals 15 residues. The CDR3 DNA follows: TGTGCCAGCACCTCCCGCGTGAGCGCTGTGGATGAGCAGTTCTTC. As protein: CASTSRVSAVDEQFF.

This chain joins TRBV3-1 and TRBJ1-6; 7 bases line up with TRBD1. CDR1 is LGHDT, CDR2 YNNKEL, per germline (reference sequence). CDR3 length: 14 amino acids. Trimming removed 10 bases from V and 2 bases from J; junction bases left unmatched: 5. CDR3 in DNA: TGTGCCACCGCACAGGGGACCTATAATTCACCCCTCCACTTT. As protein: CATAQGTYNSPLHF.

This clonotype was counted at least ten times. CDR3 coding DNA: TGTGCCAGCTCGCACGGGACTCCCCCTCAAGAGACCCAGTACTTC. Its translation is CASSHGTPPQETQYF. The V gene is TRBV18, the J gene TRBJ2-5, with D tentatively TRBD2 (6 bases). The germline gives CDR1 KGHSH, CDR2 LQKENI. V lost 6 bases, J lost 2 bases, and 16 bases lay in between. This CDR3 is built from 15 residues.

This clonotype was counted at least ten times. The rearrangement links TRBV4-1 to TRBJ2-7; TRBD1 or TRBD2 may be the D gene (5 bases each). The CDR3 has 15 residues. Germline V gene sequence: CDR1 MGHRA, CDR2 YSYEKL. V was clipped by 5 bases and J by 0 bases, with 14 bases between them. The CDR3 sequence is CASSAMSGSSYEQYF. The CDR3 bases are TGCGCCAGCAGCGCGATGTCAGGGAGCTCCTACGAGCAGTACTTC.

This clonotype was counted only a few times. The chain links TRBV28 to TRBJ1-5; possibly TRBD1 for D (5 bases). Germline assignment: CDR1 MDHEN and CDR2 SYDVKM. The ends were cut back, 3 bases at V and 0 bases at J, with 12 bases in the middle. The CDR3 contains 16 residues. The CDR3 is CASSFDSLYSNQPQHF. The CDR3 region has the DNA TGTGCCAGCAGTTTTGACAGCCTTTATAGCAATCAGCCCCAGCATTTT. Variable domain in full (rest from reference TRBV28 and TRBJ1-5): DVKVTQSSRYLVKRTGEKVFLECVQDMDHENMFWYRQDPGLGLRLIYFSYDVKMKEKGDIPEGYSVSREKKERFSLILESASTNQTSMYLCASSFDSLYSNQPQHFGDGTRLSIL.

There are a few counts of this clonotype. The rearrangement joins TRBV24-1 to TRBJ2-4, with TRBD1 matching 7 bases. The J call may be in error: the DNA end matches TRBJ2-7 better. Germline V gene data show CDR1 as KGHDR and CDR2 as SFDVKD. CDR3 length equals 13 residues. The CDR3 is CATSDSDRNEQYF. Written as DNA, the CDR3 is TGTGCCACCAGTGACTCGGACAGGAACGAGCAGTACTTC.

This clonotype was observed many times. V is TRBV7-9 and J is TRBJ2-7; tentative D call: TRBD1 (8 bases). This CDR3 contains 15 residues. V gave up 5 bases and J gave up 5 bases, with 19 bases separating them. CDR1 and CDR2 (germline): SEHNR, FQNEAQ (reference sequence). This CDR3 reads CASSPRTGTIHEQYF. The CDR3 region has the DNA TGTGCCAGCAGCCCGAGGACAGGGACTATCCACGAGCAGTACTTC.

V is TRBV5-1 and J is TRBJ2-7, with D tentatively TRBD1 (5 bases). V lost 7 bases, J lost 2 bases, and 22 bases lay in between. Germline V gives CDR1 SGHRS, CDR2 YFSETQ. CDR3 length: 16 amino acids. The CDR3 DNA follows: TGCGCCAGCGGCCAGGATGTCGCAGGGATCCCCTACGAGCAGTACTTC. It yields the protein CASGQDVAGIPYEQYF.

This clonotype has just a few counts. This chain links TRBV6-6 with TRBJ2-1; 7 bases align to TRBD2. Germline loops: CDR1 MNHNY, CDR2 SVGAGI (reference sequence). This CDR3 has 17 residues. Trimming took 0 bases from V and 5 from J; bases not matched to a gene: 10. CDR3 in DNA: TGTGCCAGCAGTTACTCGAGAATCGCGGGAGAGGACAATGAGCAGTTCTTC. Residues: CASSYSRIAGEDNEQFF.

The table lists this clonotype with many counts. The rearrangement uses TRBV10-3 and TRBJ2-5; 7 nucleotides line up with TRBD2. Germline lookup yields CDR1 ENHRY and CDR2 SYGVKD. V lost 10 bases, J lost 0 bases, and 5 bases stayed unmatched. The CDR3 has 13 residues. Here the CDR3 reads CATKRGDQETQYF. In DNA, the CDR3 is TGTGCCACCAAACGGGGGGACCAAGAGACCCAGTACTTC.

V and J are TRBV5-1 and TRBJ2-3, with D unresolved. V lost 4 bases and J 6 bases, leaving 12 bases between the germline ends. The length of the CDR3 is 13 residues. Germline lookup yields CDR1 SGHRS and CDR2 YFSETQ. CDR3 coding DNA: TGCGCCAGCAGCGTACAGTCCTGGGATACGCAGTATTTT. Translating gives CASSVQSWDTQYF.

This clonotype occurred a few times. V gene TRBV14 combines with J gene TRBJ2-7, with D perhaps TRBD1 (6 bases). CDR1 and CDR2 from the germline V gene are SGHDN and FVKESK. This CDR3 region has 14 residues. Trimming took 3 bases from V and 3 from J, leaving 12 bases between them. CDR3 nucleotides: TGTGCCAGCAGCCATCGCGTCAGGGGCTACGAGCAGTACTTC. Translating it yields CASSHRVRGYEQYF. The whole variable domain, remainder taken from reference TRBV14 and TRBJ2-7, is EAGVTQFPSHSVIEKGQTVTLRCDPISGHDNLYWYRRVMGKEIKFLLHFVKESKQDESGMPNNRFLAERTGGTYSTLKVQPAELEDSGVYFCASSHRVRGYEQYFGPGTRLTVT.

This clonotype was observed many times. The gene calls are TRBV6-2 or TRBV6-3 and TRBJ2-1; D ambiguous. V lost 5 bases and J lost 9, with 11 bases in between. Germline V gene data show CDR1 as MNHEY and CDR2 as SVGEGT. This CDR3 has 12 residues. As DNA, the CDR3 is TGTGCCAGCAGTGCGTGGGCTGGTGAGCAGTTCTTC. Amino acid sequence: CASSAWAGEQFF.

The rearrangement joins TRBV3-1 to TRBJ1-1; maybe TRBD1 (5 bases). Germline V gene sequence: CDR1 LGHDT, CDR2 YNNKEL (reference sequence). The CDR3 spans 14 residues. Deletions cut 1 base from V and 3 bases from J, with 9 bases between. The CDR3 region has the DNA TGTGCCAGCAGCCAAGGTGCAGGGTACACTGAAGCTTTCTTT. Residues: CASSQGAGYTEAFF.